These T cell receptor beta chains were read from a single sample in a study of identifying expanded T cells in peripheral blood. Repertoires were generated with immunoSEQ multiplex PCR, while TCRdb's copy carries only in-frame clones and drops some. The repertoire consists of some 90,000 clones, with around 90% occurring once and the leading ten covering roughly 19%. The sequenced sample was blood. The receptors were sampled from a person aged 18 to 70 in good health. CDR3s include the opening cysteine and the closing phenylalanine or tryptophan. A D gene is named only where the DNA matches it firmly.

V: TRBV7-6; D: .; J: TRBJ2-2; DNA: TGTGCCAGCAGCTTTACTACCGGGGAGCTGTTTTTT; CDR3: CASSFTTGELFF
V: TRBV7-6; D: .; J: TRBJ1-1; DNA: TGTGCCAGCACCCCCATGCGGGGGGGAGGTGAAGCTTTCTTT; CDR3: CASTPMRGGGEAFF
V: TRBV15; D: .; J: TRBJ1-1; DNA: TGTGCCACCAGCAGGGGTACAGGGTTTACTGAAGCTTTCTTT; CDR3: CATSRGTGFTEAFF
V: TRBV6-4; D: .; J: TRBJ1-1; DNA: TGTGCCAGCAGTGACTCGAGTACCAGCCTTAAAAACACTGAAGCTTTCTTT; CDR3: CASSDSSTSLKNTEAFF
V: TRBV2; D: .; J: TRBJ2-2; DNA: TGTGCCAGCAGTGGGAGCACCACCGGGGAGCTGTTTTTT; CDR3: CASSGSTTGELFF
V: TRBV5-1; D: .; J: TRBJ2-1; DNA: TGCGCCAGCAGCTTGGGCGGGGGCCCGAGTGACTACAATGAGCAGTTCTTC; CDR3: CASSLGGGPSDYNEQFF
V: TRBV7-2; D: TRBD1; J: TRBJ2-2; DNA: TGTGCCAGCAGCTTAGAACAGGGGTACGGGGAGCTGTTTTTT; CDR3: CASSLEQGYGELFF
V: TRBV19; D: TRBD1; J: TRBJ1-2; DNA: TGTGCCAGTAGTACGGACAGGGGTTTTTATGGCTACACCTTC; CDR3: CASSTDRGFYGYTF
V: TRBV15; D: .; J: TRBJ1-1; DNA: TGTGCCACCAGCAGCCCCTTCGCTCAGCTGAACACTGAAGCTTTCTTT; CDR3: CATSSPFAQLNTEAFF
V: TRBV7-2; D: TRBD2; J: TRBJ2-7; DNA: TGTGCCAGCAGCTTAGTACGGGGGAGGGTGAGGAACGAGCAGTACTTC; CDR3: CASSLVRGRVRNEQYF
V: TRBV7-2; D: .; J: TRBJ2-5; DNA: TGTGCCAGCAGCTTCGGGCACGGGGAGACCCAGTACTTC; CDR3: CASSFGHGETQYF
V: TRBV7-7; D: TRBD2; J: TRBJ2-5; DNA: TGTGCCAGCAGCTTTGGAGCGGGGGAAGAGACCCAGTACTTC; CDR3: CASSFGAGEETQYF